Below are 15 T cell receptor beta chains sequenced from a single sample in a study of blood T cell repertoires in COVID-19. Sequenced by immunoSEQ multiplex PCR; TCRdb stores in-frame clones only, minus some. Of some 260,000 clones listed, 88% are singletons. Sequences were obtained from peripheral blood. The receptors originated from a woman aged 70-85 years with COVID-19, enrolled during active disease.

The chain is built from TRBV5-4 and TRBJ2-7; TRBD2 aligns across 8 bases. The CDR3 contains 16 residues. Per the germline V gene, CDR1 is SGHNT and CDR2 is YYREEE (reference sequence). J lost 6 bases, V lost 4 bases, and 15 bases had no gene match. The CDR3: CASSQDPAGVSSEQYF. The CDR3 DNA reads TGTGCCAGCAGCCAGGACCCAGCGGGAGTATCCAGCGAGCAGTACTTC.

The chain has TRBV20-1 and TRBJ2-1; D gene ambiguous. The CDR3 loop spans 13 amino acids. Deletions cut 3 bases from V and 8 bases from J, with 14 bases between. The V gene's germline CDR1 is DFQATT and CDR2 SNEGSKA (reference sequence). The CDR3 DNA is TGCAGTGCTAGTAACCCTAGTCACTATGAGCAGTTCTTC. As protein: CSASNPSHYEQFF.

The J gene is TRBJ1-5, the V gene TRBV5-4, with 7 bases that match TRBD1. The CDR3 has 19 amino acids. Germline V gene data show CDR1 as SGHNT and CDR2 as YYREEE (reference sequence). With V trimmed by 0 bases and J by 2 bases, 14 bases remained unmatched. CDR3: CASSLVGGRGLAGNQPQHF. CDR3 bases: TGTGCCAGCAGCTTGGTCGGGGGTAGGGGGCTTGCTGGCAATCAGCCCCAGCATTTT.

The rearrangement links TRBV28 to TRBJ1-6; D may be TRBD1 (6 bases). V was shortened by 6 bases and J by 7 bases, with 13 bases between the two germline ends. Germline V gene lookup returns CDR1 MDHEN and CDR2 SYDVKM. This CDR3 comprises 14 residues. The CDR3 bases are TGTGCCAGCAGGAAGGACAGTCGGAATTCACCCCTCCACTTT. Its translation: CASRKDSRNSPLHF.

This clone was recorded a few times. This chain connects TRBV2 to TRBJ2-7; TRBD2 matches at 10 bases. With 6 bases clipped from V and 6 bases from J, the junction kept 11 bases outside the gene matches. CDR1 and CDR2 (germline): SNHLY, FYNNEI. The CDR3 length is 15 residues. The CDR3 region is CASRGGTSEVREQYF. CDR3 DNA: TGTGCCAGCAGAGGTGGGACTAGCGAGGTCCGCGAGCAGTACTTC.

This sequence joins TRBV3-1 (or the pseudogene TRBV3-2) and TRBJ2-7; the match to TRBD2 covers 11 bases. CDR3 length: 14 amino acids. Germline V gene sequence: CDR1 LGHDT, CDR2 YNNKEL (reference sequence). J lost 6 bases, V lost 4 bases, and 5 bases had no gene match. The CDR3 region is CASSPTSGMIEQYF. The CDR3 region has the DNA TGTGCCAGCAGCCCGACTAGCGGGATGATCGAGCAGTACTTC.

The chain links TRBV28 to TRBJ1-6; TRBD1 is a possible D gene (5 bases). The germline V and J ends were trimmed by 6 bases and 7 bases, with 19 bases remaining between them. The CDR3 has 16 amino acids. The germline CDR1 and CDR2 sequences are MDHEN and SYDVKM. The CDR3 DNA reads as TGTGCCAGCAGAGCCACTTTGGGGCACACCAATTCACCCCTCCACTTT. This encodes CASRATLGHTNSPLHF.

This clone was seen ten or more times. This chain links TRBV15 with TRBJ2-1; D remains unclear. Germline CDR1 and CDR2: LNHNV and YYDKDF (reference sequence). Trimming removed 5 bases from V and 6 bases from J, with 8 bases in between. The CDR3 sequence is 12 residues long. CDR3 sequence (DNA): TGTGCCACCAGCCACCCGGGCAATGAGCAGTTCTTC. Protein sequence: CATSHPGNEQFF.

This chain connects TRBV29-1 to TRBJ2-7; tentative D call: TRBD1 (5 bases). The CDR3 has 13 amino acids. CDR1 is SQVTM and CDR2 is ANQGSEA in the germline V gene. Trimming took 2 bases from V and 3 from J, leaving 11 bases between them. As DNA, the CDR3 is TGCAGCGTTGAATCCGACAGAGACTACGAGCAGTACTTC. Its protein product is CSVESDRDYEQYF.

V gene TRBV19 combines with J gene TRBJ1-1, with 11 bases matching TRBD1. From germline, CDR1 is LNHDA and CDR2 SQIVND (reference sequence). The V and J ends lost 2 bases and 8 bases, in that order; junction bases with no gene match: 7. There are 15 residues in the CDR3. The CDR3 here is CASSITGQGGPEAFF. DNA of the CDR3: TGTGCCAGTAGTATAACGGGACAGGGGGGACCCGAAGCTTTCTTT.

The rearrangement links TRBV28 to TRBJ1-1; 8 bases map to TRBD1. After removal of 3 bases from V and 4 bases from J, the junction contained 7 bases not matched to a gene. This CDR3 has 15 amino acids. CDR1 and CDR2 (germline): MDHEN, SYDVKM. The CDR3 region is CASSFTRGPSTEAFF. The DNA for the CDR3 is TGTGCCAGCAGTTTCACCAGGGGGCCCAGCACTGAAGCTTTCTTT.

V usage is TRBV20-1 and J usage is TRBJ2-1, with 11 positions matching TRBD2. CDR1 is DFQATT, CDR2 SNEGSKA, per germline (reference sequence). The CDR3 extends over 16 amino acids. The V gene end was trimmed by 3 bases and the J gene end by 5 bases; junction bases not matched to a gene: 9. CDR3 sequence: CSASLPSGRTNNEQFF. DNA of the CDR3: TGCAGTGCTAGTTTGCCTAGCGGGAGGACAAACAATGAGCAGTTCTTC.

Here the CDR3 reads CASSFPGPDMNTEAFF. In DNA form, the CDR3 reads TGTGCCAGCAGCTTCCCAGGCCCCGATATGAACACTGAAGCTTTCTTT. This chain connects TRBV6-6 to TRBJ1-1, with D hard to call. Per the germline V gene, CDR1 is MNHNY and CDR2 is SVGAGI (reference sequence). V shed 6 bases and J shed 0 bases, with 17 bases lying between them. The CDR3 length is 16 residues.

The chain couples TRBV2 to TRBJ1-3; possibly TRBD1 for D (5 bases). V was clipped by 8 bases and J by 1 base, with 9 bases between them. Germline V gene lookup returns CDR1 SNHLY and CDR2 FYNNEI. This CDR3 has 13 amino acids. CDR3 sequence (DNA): TGTGCCAGCGTTCAGGGATCTGGAAACACCATATATTTT. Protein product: CASVQGSGNTIYF.

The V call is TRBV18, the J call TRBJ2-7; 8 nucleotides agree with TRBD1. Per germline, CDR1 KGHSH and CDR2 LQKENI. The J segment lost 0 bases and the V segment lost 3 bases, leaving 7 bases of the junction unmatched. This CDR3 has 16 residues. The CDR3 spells CASSPLTGGSSYEQYF. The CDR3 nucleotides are TGTGCCAGCTCACCGCTAACAGGGGGGAGCTCCTACGAGCAGTACTTC.